A selection of T cell receptor beta chains follows, all from one sample in a study of regulatory T cells in long-lasting Graves disease. A single record per CDR3 protein comes from TCRdb applying MiXCR to the multiplex PCR reads. The sample has over 500,000 distinct CDR3 sequences, under 20% seen once. These same records also appear under a second study, on T cells in Graves' hyperthyroidism and ophthalmopathy.

Specimen: peripheral blood mononuclear cells (PBMCs), collected at new diagnosis, from a patient treated with antithyroid drugs. The receptor source for this set is a young woman with Graves disease. Both conserved end residues are part of each CDR3. The D gene is left open where the match is weak. Size tells how often a clone was seen (once, few, many) or the class of an expanded clone, and some rows leave it out.

d_call	v_call	clone_size	j_call	cdr3_aa	cdr3_nt
.	TRBV5-5	few	TRBJ2-5	CATGGGGERETQYF	TGTGCCACCGGGGGAGGAGGCGAACGTGAGACCCAGTACTTC
TRBD2	TRBV28	many	TRBJ2-1	CASRPTGLAGGSWYNEQFF	TGTGCCAGCAGACCCACGGGACTAGCGGGAGGGTCCTGGTACAATGAGCAGTTCTTC
.	TRBV30	many	TRBJ1-5	CAWATGTNQPQHF	TGTGCCTGGGCTACAGGGACCAATCAGCCCCAGCATTTT
.	TRBV7-9	.	TRBJ2-5	CASSFFHGRVQETQYF	TGTGCCAGCAGCTTTTTCCACGGCAGGGTACAAGAGACCCAGTACTTC
TRBD2	TRBV12-3/TRBV12-4	few	TRBJ2-1	CASSLGTTSEQFF	TGTGCCAGCAGTTTGGGGACTACTTCTGAGCAGTTCTTC
.	TRBV19	.	TRBJ2-2	CATSRTGELFF	TGTGCCACCAGCAGGACCGGGGAGCTGTTTTTT
.	TRBV19	few	TRBJ2-7	CASSIGRGAYEQYF	TGTGCCAGTAGTATTGGAAGGGGAGCGTACGAGCAGTACTTC
TRBD2	TRBV9	few	TRBJ2-2	CASSVGAGEATGELFF	TGTGCCAGCAGCGTAGGAGCGGGAGAGGCTACCGGGGAGCTGTTTTTT
.	TRBV7-9	many	TRBJ2-1	CASSLLGALDNEQFF	TGTGCCAGCAGCTTATTGGGGGCGCTTGACAATGAGCAGTTCTTC
.	TRBV3-1	.	TRBJ1-2	CASSQRFYGYTF	TGTGCCAGCAGCCAGCGGTTCTATGGCTACACCTTC
.	TRBV19	.	TRBJ1-6	CASSMQGGSPLHF	TGTGCCAGTAGTATGCAGGGAGGTTCACCCCTCCACTTT
TRBD1	TRBV19	.	TRBJ1-1	CASSISSGGNTEAFF	TGTGCCAGTAGTATCTCCTCAGGGGGAAACACTGAAGCTTTCTTT
TRBD1	TRBV7-2	many	TRBJ1-4	CASSLGQGGSLREKLFF	TGTGCCAGCAGCTTGGGACAGGGGGGATCATTAAGGGAAAAACTGTTTTTT
.	TRBV12-3/TRBV12-4	many	TRBJ2-5	CASSHDLRAGRTQYF	TGTGCCAGCAGTCATGACTTGCGCGCCGGGAGGACCCAGTACTTC
TRBD1	TRBV29-1	many	TRBJ2-7	CSVGQGPPYEQYF	TGCAGCGTTGGACAGGGGCCTCCCTACGAGCAGTACTTC
.	TRBV12-3/TRBV12-4	few	TRBJ2-6	CASSLGSGFSVLTF	TGTGCCAGCAGTTTAGGCTCAGGCTTCAGCGTCCTGACTTTC
TRBD2	TRBV2	many	TRBJ2-7	CASGGLAASYEQYF	TGTGCCAGCGGGGGACTAGCGGCCTCCTACGAGCAGTACTTC
TRBD1	TRBV2	few	TRBJ2-7	CASSQNRGYEQYF	TGCGCCAGCAGCCAAAACAGGGGTTACGAGCAGTACTTC
TRBD1	TRBV4-2	.	TRBJ1-1	CASSQGGTGSAEAFF	TGTGCCAGCAGCCAAGGTGGGACAGGGAGTGCTGAAGCTTTCTTT
.	TRBV12-3/TRBV12-4	many	TRBJ2-2	CASRDRQITGELFF	TGTGCCAGCAGGGACCGACAGATCACCGGGGAGCTGTTTTTT
.	TRBV12-3/TRBV12-4	many	TRBJ1-5	CASSLAGLYQPQHF	TGTGCCAGCAGTTTAGCAGGGCTCTATCAGCCCCAGCATTTT
.	TRBV2	many	TRBJ1-4	CASSGTARPRGNEKLFF	TGTGCCAGCAGTGGGACAGCCCGTCCTCGCGGTAATGAAAAACTGTTTTTT
.	TRBV20-1	many	TRBJ2-3	CSAPGQLSTDTQYF	TGCAGTGCTCCCGGACAACTGAGCACAGATACGCAGTATTTT
TRBD1	TRBV5-6	few	TRBJ1-5	CASSLEGGASQPQHF	TGTGCCAGCAGCTTGGAAGGGGGCGCCAGTCAGCCCCAGCATTTT
.	TRBV20-1	few	TRBJ2-1	CSASPRTVYNEQFF	TGCAGTGCTAGCCCAAGGACTGTTTACAATGAGCAGTTCTTC
TRBD2	TRBV2	.	TRBJ2-3	CASSRGLAGGFTDTQYF	TGTGCCAGCAGTCGGGGACTAGCGGGAGGGTTCACAGATACGCAGTATTTT
.	TRBV7-2	many	TRBJ1-1	CASSLVIGGNTEAFF	TGTGCCAGCAGCTTAGTCATAGGGGGGAACACTGAAGCTTTCTTT
.	TRBV11-2	many	TRBJ2-7	CASSLPEPPYEQYF	TGTGCCAGCAGCTTACCGGAACCTCCCTACGAGCAGTACTTC
.	TRBV28	many	TRBJ2-5	CASSWMADEGTQYF	TGTGCCAGCAGTTGGATGGCAGATGAGGGGACCCAGTACTTC
.	TRBV27	many	TRBJ1-5	CASSLTFNQPQHF	TGTGCCAGCAGTTTGACTTTTAATCAGCCCCAGCATTTT
TRBD2	TRBV6-5	.	TRBJ2-5	CASSYLNPGLASQETQYF	TGTGCCAGCAGTTACTTAAATCCGGGACTAGCAAGTCAAGAGACCCAGTACTTC
.	TRBV19	many	TRBJ1-1	CASGFTTEAFF	TGTGCCAGCGGATTTACCACTGAAGCTTTCTTT
.	TRBV7-9	many	TRBJ1-4	CASSLTQLDGLFF	TGTGCCAGCAGCTTAACTCAGTTAGATGGACTGTTTTTT
.	TRBV28	few	TRBJ1-2	CASSTPSWGYGYTF	TGTGCCAGCAGTACCCCCTCGTGGGGGTATGGCTACACCTTC
.	TRBV6-2/TRBV6-3	many	TRBJ2-7	CASSFGVGYEQYF	TGTGCCAGCAGTTTCGGGGTTGGCTACGAGCAGTACTTC
.	TRBV29-1	.	TRBJ2-2	CSVVFLGLRGLNTGELFF	TGCAGCGTTGTTTTCTTAGGGCTTCGGGGTTTGAACACCGGGGAGCTGTTTTTT
TRBD2	TRBV2	many	TRBJ2-1	CATMSGGPYNEQFF	TGTGCCACAATGAGCGGGGGACCCTACAATGAGCAGTTCTTC
TRBD2	TRBV28	few	TRBJ2-3	CASSFAGDGTDTQYF	TGTGCCAGCAGTTTTGCGGGAGACGGCACAGATACGCAGTATTTT